These 20 T cell receptor beta chains were all obtained from the same sample, sequenced in a study of identical twins. TCRdb passed the 5' RACE reads through MiXCR, listing each CDR3 protein once. The sample yields about 690,000 distinct CDR3 sequences, less than 7% seen once. Sequencing input: naive T cells sorted from blood. The receptors stem from a man between 18 and 35 years old in good health.

The gene calls are TRBV27 and TRBJ2-1; 9 bases line up with TRBD1. The CDR3 covers 16 residues. Trimming took 6 bases from V and 4 from J; bases not matched to a gene: 10. Looked up from germline, CDR1 is MNHEY and CDR2 is SMNVEV (reference sequence). CDR3 nucleotide sequence: TGTGCCAGCAGAGTACTAATGACAGGGGGGTACAATGAGCAGTTCTTC. Protein: CASRVLMTGGYNEQFF.

This clonotype appeared many times. The chain joins TRBV4-1 to TRBJ2-1; 9 bases line up with TRBD1. The germline V gene encodes CDR1 MGHRA and CDR2 YSYEKL. CDR3 size: 14 residues. J lost 8 bases, V lost 3 bases, and 5 bases had no gene match. In DNA, the CDR3 is TGCGCCAGCAGCCAGCCTACAGGGGGCTATGAGCAGTTCTTC. Residues: CASSQPTGGYEQFF.

A remark on this clonotype: A much larger clone lies a single base off, so this may be a read error. The chain combines TRBV10-3 with TRBJ2-7; 9 bases are shared with TRBD2. The CDR3 runs to 15 residues. Per germline, CDR1 ENHRY and CDR2 SYGVKD. This CDR3 is CAISESMLAGSEQSF. As DNA, the CDR3 is TGTGCCATCAGTGAGTCGATGCTAGCGGGAAGCGAGCAGTCCTTC.

In its sample, this clonotype was seen many times. The chain combines TRBV7-2 with TRBJ1-4; D is possibly TRBD1 (5 bases). This CDR3 has 16 residues. The V gene lost 3 bases and the J gene lost 5 bases, with 16 bases spanning the gap. CDR1 SGHTA and CDR2 FQGNSA come from the germline V gene. The chain's CDR3 is CASSFFPAGINEKLFF. For the CDR3, the DNA is TGTGCCAGCAGCTTCTTTCCGGCAGGGATCAATGAAAAACTGTTTTTT.

There are a few counts of this clonotype. The chain carries TRBV5-6 and TRBJ2-1, with D uncertain. CDR1 SGHDT and CDR2 YYEEEE come from the germline V gene. CDR3 length equals 14 residues. V was trimmed by 3 bases and J by 2 bases, leaving 9 bases between them. CDR3 DNA: TGTGCCAGCAGCTCCAAGAAAGCCTACAATGAGCAGTTCTTC. This gives the protein CASSSKKAYNEQFF. The full variable domain, with the rest looked up from reference TRBV5-6 and TRBJ2-1, is DAGVTQSPTHLIKTRGQQVTLRCSPKSGHDTVSWYQQALGQGPQFIFQYYEEEERQRGNFPDRFSGHQFPNYSSELNVNALLLGDSALYLCASSSKKAYNEQFFGPGTRLTVL.

The sample holds a few counts of this clonotype. The CDR3 coding sequence is TGTGCCAGCAGTGAAAATTACGAGCAGTACGTC. This translates into CASSENYEQYV. This chain links TRBV2 with TRBJ2-7, with D unresolved. CDR1 and CDR2 from the germline V gene are SNHLY and FYNNEI. V gave up 2 bases and J gave up 4 bases, with 3 bases separating them. This CDR3 has 11 residues.

This clonotype was seen repeatedly, ten times or more. The chain employs TRBV12-3 or TRBV12-4 and TRBJ2-2, with D uncertain. The CDR3 length is 12 residues. V shed 7 bases and J shed 7 bases, with 10 bases lying between them. The CDR3: CASIDINGELFF. CDR3 DNA sequence: TGTGCCAGCATCGACATCAACGGGGAGCTGTTTTTT.

This clonotype has a handful of counts. The chain links TRBV7-8 to TRBJ2-1; TRBD1 matches at 7 bases. The germline V gene encodes CDR1 SGHVS and CDR2 FQNEAQ. This CDR3 has 15 amino acids. The V and J ends lost 3 bases and 7 bases, in that order; junction bases with no gene match: 9. CDR3 sequence reads: CASSLGRGQGNEQFF. DNA of the CDR3: TGTGCCAGCAGCTTGGGAAGGGGGCAGGGGAATGAGCAGTTCTTC.

V gene TRBV7-2 combines with J gene TRBJ2-7, with D possibly TRBD2 on 5 matching bases. The CDR3 extends over 14 amino acids. V gave up 0 bases and J gave up 6 bases, with 12 bases separating them. Germline assignment: CDR1 SGHTA and CDR2 FQGNSA. The CDR3 spells CASSLAGAISEQYV. Written as DNA, the CDR3 is TGTGCCAGCAGCTTAGCGGGAGCCATATCCGAGCAGTACGTC.

This clonotype was seen ten or more times. The chain joins TRBV12-3 or TRBV12-4 to TRBJ2-1, with TRBD2 matching over 11 bases. The CDR3 extends over 17 amino acids. The V gene end was trimmed by 3 bases and the J gene end by 0 bases; junction bases not matched to a gene: 4. The CDR3, as DNA: TGTGCCAGCAGTTTTTGGACTAGCGGGTCCTCCTACAATGAGCAGTTCTTC. It codes for CASSFWTSGSSYNEQFF.

This clonotype appeared a few times. The gene calls are TRBV27 and TRBJ2-7; D is ambiguous. The germline CDR1 and CDR2 sequences are MNHEY and SMNVEV (reference sequence). The CDR3 has 11 residues. With 8 bases removed from V and 3 bases from J, the gap between germline ends came to 8 bases. CDR3: CASRSNYEQYF. In DNA, the CDR3 is TGTGCCAGCCGATCAAACTACGAGCAGTACTTC.

This clonotype was counted ten times or more. The V and J genes are TRBV9 and TRBJ2-3; no clear D gene. Germline lookup yields CDR1 SGDLS and CDR2 YYNGEE. CDR3 length equals 13 residues. Trimming cost V 0 bases and J 4 bases, with 6 bases left between them. CDR3 DNA sequence: TGTGCCAGCAGCGTAGTAGGGTCAGATACGCAGTATTTT. Protein product: CASSVVGSDTQYF.

This clonotype was seen repeatedly, ten times or more. V usage is TRBV7-9 and J usage is TRBJ2-7; D uncertain. CDR3 length: 13 residues. Deletions cut 0 bases from V and 5 bases from J, with 8 bases between. CDR1 is SEHNR and CDR2 is FQNEAQ in the germline V gene (reference sequence). Here the CDR3 reads CASSLAGSHEQYF. The DNA of the CDR3 is TGTGCCAGCAGCTTAGCGGGCAGCCACGAGCAGTACTTC.

The chain has TRBV11-1 and TRBJ2-1; 10 positions match TRBD2. J gave up 0 bases and V 5 bases, and 10 bases lay outside the gene matches. Per the germline V gene, CDR1 is SGHAT and CDR2 is FQDESV (reference sequence). This CDR3 spans 18 amino acids. CDR3 sequence (DNA): TGTGCCAGCAGCCCGACTAGCGGGCCTGGGAGCTCCTACAATGAGCAGTTCTTC. Its protein is CASSPTSGPGSSYNEQFF.

This clonotype was seen more than once but under ten times. The rearrangement joins TRBV6-5 to TRBJ2-1, with 10 bases aligning to TRBD1. The ends lost 2 bases at V and 7 bases at J; junction bases unmatched: 5. CDR3 length: 15 amino acids. The germline V gene encodes CDR1 MNHEY and CDR2 SVGAGI. In DNA form, the CDR3 reads TGTGCCAGCAGTTACGACGGGACAGGGGATAATGAGCAGTTCTTC. Protein: CASSYDGTGDNEQFF.

This clonotype was counted between two and nine times. This chain joins TRBV7-2 and TRBJ1-1; D is uncertain. V lost 2 bases and J 1 base, leaving 5 bases between the germline ends. CDR1 and CDR2 from the germline V gene are SGHTA and FQGNSA. The CDR3 consists of 13 residues. CDR3 DNA: TGTGCCAGCAGCTTAAACCAGAACACTGAAGCTTTCTTT. This translates into CASSLNQNTEAFF. Full variable domain (missing parts from reference TRBV7-2 and TRBJ1-1): GAGVSQSPSNKVTEKGKDVELRCDPISGHTALYWYRQSLGQGLEFLIYFQGNSAPDKSGLPSDRFSAERTGGSVSTLTIQRTQQEDSAVYLCASSLNQNTEAFFGQGTRLTVV.

This clonotype was observed a handful of times. The chain links TRBV6-1 to TRBJ1-2; D gene ambiguous. Germline assignment: CDR1 MNHNS and CDR2 SASEGT. The CDR3 contains 13 residues. Deletions cut 2 bases from V and 8 bases from J, with 12 bases between. The CDR3: CASSETWLLGYTF. CDR3 nucleotides: TGTGCCAGCAGTGAAACGTGGCTCCTGGGCTACACCTTC.

This chain uses TRBV11-2 with TRBJ2-1; 8 nucleotides line up with TRBD1. The CDR3 covers 17 residues. V was pared by 1 base and J by 1 base, with 6 bases of the junction left unmatched. Per germline, CDR1 SGHAT and CDR2 FQNNGV. CDR3 amino acids: CASSLVGQGASYNEQFF. In nucleotides, the CDR3 is TGTGCCAGCAGCTTAGTAGGGCAGGGGGCTTCCTACAATGAGCAGTTCTTC. The complete variable domain, with remaining parts taken from reference TRBV11-2 and TRBJ2-1, reads EAGVAQSPRYKIIEKRQSVAFWCNPISGHATLYWYQQILGQGPKLLIQFQNNGVVDDSQLPKDRFSAERLKGVDSTLKIQPAKLEDSAVYLCASSLVGQGASYNEQFFGPGTRLTVL.

This clonotype turned up a few times. This chain uses TRBV11-3 with TRBJ2-1; TRBD2 matches 9 bases. V dropped 5 bases and J dropped 6; count of bases not matched to a gene: 11. Germline V lookup: CDR1 SGHNT, CDR2 YENEEA. This CDR3 region has 16 residues. The CDR3 protein is CASSPQLAGATNEQFF. For the CDR3, the DNA is TGTGCCAGCAGCCCCCAGTTAGCGGGAGCGACCAATGAGCAGTTCTTC.

The rearrangement joins TRBV5-1 to TRBJ2-4; the match to TRBD2 covers 13 bases. The CDR3 totals 18 residues. Germline CDR1 reads SGHRS; CDR2 reads YFSETQ. Germline trimming cut 4 bases from V and 5 bases from J; bases unmatched to any gene: 12. In DNA, the CDR3 is TGCGCCAGCAGCCCACCAGGACTAGCGGGAGCGCTCGAAAACATTCAGTACTTC. It specifies CASSPPGLAGALENIQYF.